This entry describes one T cell receptor beta chain. The data were taken from a study of technical replicates of blood from several donors. The CDR3 contains 16 residues. The V and J ends lost 0 bases and 4 bases respectively, with 13 bases between them. In germline, CDR1 is SGDLS, CDR2 YYNGEE. Assay used: immunoSEQ multiplex PCR; TCRdb lists only in-frame clones, some missing. The table records some 70,000 clones, roughly 90% of them present only once. The sequenced sample consisted of PBMCs. The rearrangement joins TRBV9 to TRBJ2-2, with D perhaps TRBD1 (6 bases). The receptor's source is a human donor in good health. Some clones in this sample may be carry-over from other donors' samples. As DNA, the CDR3 is TGTGCCAGCAGCGTAGCAGCTGGGGGCTCCACCGGGGAGCTGTTTTTT. Its protein is CASSVAAGGSTGELFF.